The 8 T cell receptor beta chains below were found in one sample sequenced in a study of blood T cell repertoires in COVID-19. Some clones are missing from TCRdb's copy, which holds only in-frame ones; the method was immunoSEQ multiplex PCR. Of about 94,000 clones detected, 87% appear once; the ten largest clones hold 7% to 9%. The sample was peripheral blood. These receptors all stem from a human donor with acute or convalescent COVID-19. The donor label of this sample is uncertain.

The chain is built from TRBV10-3 and TRBJ2-5; TRBD2 agrees at 9 bases. The CDR3 has 12 residues. CDR1 and CDR2 (germline): ENHRY, SYGVKD. The V segment lost 10 bases and the J segment 3 bases; nucleotides outside the gene matches: 3. The CDR3 protein is CATGLAKETQYF. The CDR3 bases are TGTGCCACCGGACTAGCGAAAGAGACCCAGTACTTC.

The chain combines TRBV5-1 with TRBJ2-3; the match to TRBD2 covers 11 bases. The CDR3 runs to 14 residues. V trimming: 0 bases; J trimming: 12 bases; junction bases outside the gene matches: 6. Looked up from germline, CDR1 is SGHRS and CDR2 is YFSETQ. CDR3 protein: CASSLDGTSGIQYF. CDR3 nucleotide sequence: TGCGCCAGCAGCTTGGATGGGACTAGCGGCATTCAGTATTTT.

This rearrangement joins TRBV7-2 to TRBJ2-7; 7 positions agree with TRBD1. Germline assignment: CDR1 SGHTA and CDR2 FQGNSA. The CDR3 is 13 residues long. J gave up 1 base and V 5 bases, and 2 bases lay outside the gene matches. In DNA, the CDR3 is TGTGCCAGCAGCCGGGACAGATCCTACGAGCAGTACTTC. Translating it yields CASSRDRSYEQYF. Full variable domain (missing parts from reference TRBV7-2 and TRBJ2-7): GAGVSQSPSNKVTEKGKDVELRCDPISGHTALYWYRQSLGQGLEFLIYFQGNSAPDKSGLPSDRFSAERTGGSVSTLTIQRTQQEDSAVYLCASSRDRSYEQYFGPGTRLTVT.

The chain carries TRBV10-3 and TRBJ1-1; 10 bases match TRBD1. This CDR3 spans 17 amino acids. Germline V lookup: CDR1 ENHRY, CDR2 SYGVKD. V lost 7 bases and J lost 5; bases outside the gene matches: 16. CDR3 sequence (DNA): TGTGCCATCAAGAGTGGCAAGGGGACAGGGGCCGAAACTGAAGCTTTCTTT. Amino acids: CAIKSGKGTGAETEAFF.

The chain recombines TRBV19 with TRBJ1-6; TRBD1 agrees at 10 bases. The germline V gene encodes CDR1 LNHDA and CDR2 SQIVND (reference sequence). This CDR3 has 12 residues. J gave up 8 bases and V 11 bases, and 3 bases lay outside the gene matches. CDR3 sequence: CAGGQGDSPLHF. The CDR3 nucleotides read TGTGCCGGTGGACAGGGGGATTCACCCCTCCACTTT.

This clone was recorded a few times. The rearrangement uses TRBV4-2 and TRBJ1-6, with TRBD1 identical over 7 bases. The CDR3 loop spans 14 amino acids. Germline CDR1 reads LGHNA; CDR2 reads YNFKEQ. The trim removed 5 bases at V and 3 bases at J, leaving 1 base unmatched. The CDR3 region is CASSGDSYNSPLHF. CDR3 DNA sequence: TGTGCCAGCAGCGGGGACAGCTATAATTCACCCCTCCACTTT.

The chain uses TRBV25-1 and TRBJ2-7; the D gene is possibly TRBD1 (6 bases). The V end lost 1 base, the J end lost 6 bases, and 16 bases lay between the germline ends. The V gene's germline CDR1 is MGHDK and CDR2 SYGVNS. This CDR3 has 15 residues. CDR3 nucleotides: TGTGCCAGCAGTGAATCGAGAGGACAGAGGGGCGAGCAGTACTTC. Its translation: CASSESRGQRGEQYF.

This rearrangement joins TRBV6-5 to TRBJ2-7; 9 bases are a match to TRBD1. The CDR3 length is 13 residues. Germline V gene lookup returns CDR1 MNHEY and CDR2 SVGAGI. V lost 4 bases, J lost 4 bases, and 2 bases stayed unmatched. For the CDR3, the DNA is TGTGCCAGCAGTTCCGGGACAGGGTACGAGCAGTACTTC. Amino acid sequence: CASSSGTGYEQYF.